These 24 T cell receptor beta chains originate from one sample sequenced in a study of human T cells and chemical hapten exposure. Time point of the sample: pre-sensitization, week 0. Indicated treatment: therapeutic diphenylcyclopropenone sensitization with weekly scalp DPC. Each CDR3 protein is one row after TCRdb ran MiXCR on the RACE reads. Altogether about 120,000 distinct CDR3 sequences are present, less than 15% being singletons, with the ten largest covering approximately 2.8%. The source was whole blood, collected in connection with sensitization to the hapten diphenylcyclopropenone (DPC). These receptors were taken from a woman under 30 with alopecia areata. Some clones in this sample may be carry-over from other donors' samples.

The CDR3 protein is CASSLEGRSYEQYF. The CDR3 DNA sequence: TGTGCCAGCAGCTTAGAGGGACGCTCCTACGAGCAGTACTTC. The chain is built from TRBV7-9 and TRBJ2-7; tentatively, D is TRBD1 or TRBD2 (5 bases each). CDR3 length: 14 amino acids. In germline, CDR1 is SEHNR, CDR2 FQNEAQ (reference sequence). The V gene lost 1 base and the J gene lost 0 bases, with 7 bases spanning the gap.

In regard to this clonotype: At one end the junction does not follow the germline gene, possibly because of a read error. The chain has TRBV12-5 and TRBJ2-2; D is possibly TRBD1 (8 bases). This CDR3 contains 15 residues. From germline, CDR1 is LGHNT and CDR2 FRNRAP. The CDR3 nucleotides are TGTGCTAGTGGTTTAACGACAGGGGTCAGCGGGGAGCTTTTTTTT. The encoded protein is CASGLTTGVSGELFF.

This sequence joins TRBV27 and TRBJ2-2; TRBD1 aligns across 8 bases. The CDR3 is 14 amino acids. Germline assignment: CDR1 MNHEY and CDR2 SMNVEV (reference sequence). With 5 bases clipped from V and 4 bases from J, the junction kept 3 bases outside the gene matches. The CDR3 DNA follows: TGTGCCAGCAGTCCAGGGGGCGGCACCGGGGAGCTGTTTTTT. As protein: CASSPGGGTGELFF.

A few counts support this clonotype. V gene TRBV7-6 combines with J gene TRBJ2-7; D assignment may be TRBD1 or TRBD2 (5 bases each). This CDR3 contains 15 residues. V shed 5 bases and J shed 2 bases, with 16 bases lying between them. CDR1 and CDR2 from the germline V gene are SGHVS and FNYEAQ. CDR3 DNA: TGTGCCAGCAGCCAAACTCCCGGGACCACCTACGAGCAGTACTTC. Amino acids: CASSQTPGTTYEQYF.

Many counts were recorded for this clonotype. The chain recombines TRBV7-6 with TRBJ2-2; a weak D match, TRBD2 (5 bases). The CDR3 covers 15 residues. Trimming pared 5 bases from V and 5 bases from J, leaving 15 bases between. From germline, CDR1 is SGHVS and CDR2 FNYEAQ. The CDR3 sequence is CASSPDGPGTGELFF. The CDR3 DNA reads TGTGCCAGCAGCCCCGACGGCCCGGGGACCGGGGAGCTGTTTTTT. Looking up the rest from reference TRBV7-6 and TRBJ2-2 gives the full variable domain: GAGVSQSPRYKVTKRGQDVALRCDPISGHVSLYWYRQALGQGPEFLTYFNYEAQQDKSGLPNDRFSAERPEGSISTLTIQRTEQRDSAMYRCASSPDGPGTGELFFGEGSRLTVL.

Details on this clonotype: One junction end does not reproduce the germline sequence, and a read error may be involved. The chain joins TRBV6-5 to TRBJ2-3; the match to TRBD2 covers 8 bases. The length of the CDR3 is 17 residues. Germline V lookup: CDR1 MNHEY, CDR2 SVGAGI. The CDR3 sequence is CASALGGASGSTNTQYF. The CDR3, as DNA: TGTGCCAGCGCCCTCGGGGGGGCCAGCGGTAGCACAAATACGCAGTATTTT.

This clonotype has a handful of counts. The chain has TRBV27 and TRBJ1-1; TRBD1 agrees at 9 bases. The V and J ends lost 2 bases and 3 bases, in that order; junction bases with no gene match: 4. This CDR3 spans 15 amino acids. CDR1 and CDR2 from the germline V gene are MNHEY and SMNVEV (reference sequence). The CDR3 bases are TGTGCCAGCAGTTTAGAGGGGACAGGGCACACTGAAGCTTTCTTT. Translating gives CASSLEGTGHTEAFF.

The chain recombines TRBV4-2 with TRBJ1-2, with D possibly matching TRBD1 (6 bases). Germline V gene lookup returns CDR1 LGHNA and CDR2 YNFKEQ. V was trimmed by 4 bases and J by 1 base, leaving 10 bases between them. This CDR3 spans 14 amino acids. CDR3 amino acids: CASSRTDSNYGYTF. In nucleotides, the CDR3 is TGTGCCAGCAGCCGTACGGACAGTAACTATGGCTACACCTTC.

This clonotype was seen a few times. The chain couples TRBV25-1 to TRBJ1-2; no definite D call. Germline V gene data show CDR1 as MGHDK and CDR2 as SYGVNS. This CDR3 has 13 amino acids. V was cut by 1 base and J by 8 bases, with 11 bases left in between. This chain's CDR3 is CASSELTTTGYTF. The CDR3 coding sequence is TGTGCCAGCAGTGAATTAACCACTACCGGCTACACCTTC.

This clonotype came up many times. V usage is TRBV12-3 or TRBV12-4 and J usage is TRBJ2-2, with 11 bases matching TRBD1. J gave up 4 bases and V 5 bases, and 18 bases lay outside the gene matches. This CDR3 comprises 20 residues. The CDR3, as DNA: TGTGCCAGCAGTCCTCCGGACAGGGGGCTTCAACGGGGGAGCACCGGGGAGCTGTTTTTT. This gives the protein CASSPPDRGLQRGSTGELFF.

This chain joins TRBV7-2 and TRBJ2-1; 10 positions match TRBD1. Germline CDR1 and CDR2: SGHTA and FQGNSA. The trim removed 5 bases at V and 8 bases at J, leaving 6 bases unmatched. CDR3 length: 14 residues. The DNA of the CDR3 is TGTGCCAGCAGCAGGACAGGGGGTGTCCATGAGCAGTTCTTC. Translation: CASSRTGGVHEQFF.

The gene calls are TRBV7-9 and TRBJ2-3; a weak D match, TRBD1 (6 bases). The CDR3 contains 12 residues. V was trimmed by 5 bases and J by 8 bases, leaving 11 bases between them. CDR1 is SEHNR, CDR2 FQNEAQ, per germline (reference sequence). The CDR3 loop reads CASSPGQLTQYF. CDR3 DNA: TGTGCCAGCAGCCCCGGACAGCTTACGCAGTATTTT.

The chain recombines TRBV5-1 with TRBJ1-1, with D possibly TRBD1 on 6 matching bases. Trimming shortened V by 0 bases and J by 5 bases, and 14 bases separated the two germline ends. Germline V gene sequence: CDR1 SGHRS, CDR2 YFSETQ. The CDR3 covers 15 residues. In DNA form, the CDR3 reads TGCGCCAGCAGCTTGGTAATGGCCCAGGGGACTGAAGCTTTCTTT. Protein sequence: CASSLVMAQGTEAFF.

At least ten counts were recorded for this clonotype. This sequence joins TRBV4-3 and TRBJ2-7; possibly TRBD1 or TRBD2 for D (5 bases each). The CDR3 extends over 16 amino acids. The germline CDR1 and CDR2 sequences are LGHNA and YSLEER. Trimming took 0 bases from V and 6 from J, leaving 18 bases between them. CDR3 nucleotide sequence: TGCGCCAGCAGCCAAGATCTATCCATTGAGGGGTTCGAGCAGTACTTC. Amino acid sequence: CASSQDLSIEGFEQYF.

This clonotype appeared a few times. The chain carries TRBV28 and TRBJ2-3, with 7 bases identical to TRBD2. The CDR3 contains 15 residues. CDR1 is MDHEN, CDR2 SYDVKM, per germline. The trim removed 4 bases at V and 1 base at J, leaving 5 bases unmatched. CDR3 in DNA: TGTGCCAGCAGTTCTCAGCGGGGAGGCACAGATACGCAGTATTTT. Protein product: CASSSQRGGTDTQYF.

This clonotype was picked up a small number of times. The J gene is TRBJ2-2, the V gene TRBV7-2; D remains ambiguous. Germline CDR1 is SGHTA and CDR2 is FQGNSA. CDR3 length: 12 residues. V was trimmed by 0 bases and J by 5 bases, leaving 1 base between them. In DNA form, the CDR3 reads TGTGCCAGCAGCTTAGCTACCGGGGAGCTGTTTTTT. Encoded protein: CASSLATGELFF.

This clonotype was seen repeatedly, ten times or more. The V gene is TRBV12-3 or TRBV12-4, the J gene TRBJ1-6; D unclear. V lost 5 bases to trimming and J lost 6 bases, with 11 bases between them. The CDR3 is 14 amino acids. The CDR3 DNA sequence: TGTGCCAGCAGTATGGGCGGACCTAATTCACCCCTCCACTTT. It encodes CASSMGGPNSPLHF.

In this sample, this clonotype turned up a few times. The chain joins TRBV19 to TRBJ2-5, with D tentatively TRBD1 (5 bases). V was pared by 3 bases and J by 2 bases, with 10 bases between. The CDR3 runs 14 residues. Germline V lookup: CDR1 LNHDA, CDR2 SQIVND (reference sequence). In DNA, the CDR3 is TGTGCCAGTAGTATTCAGACAGAACAAGAGACCCAGTACTTC. It codes for CASSIQTEQETQYF.

Notes on this clonotype: A much bigger clone sits one base away, suggesting this may be a read error. The chain carries TRBV19 and TRBJ2-7, with a weak D call TRBD1 (6 bases). CDR3 size: 14 residues. Looked up from germline, CDR1 is LNHDA and CDR2 is SQIVND (reference sequence). CDR3 region: CSSRSIQGLGEQYF. For the CDR3, the DNA is TGTTCCAGTAGATCGATACAGGGTTTGGGCGAGCAGTACTTC.

This clonotype was recorded at least ten times. This chain joins TRBV5-1 and TRBJ2-3; D is tentatively TRBD1 or TRBD2 (5 bases each). Trimming stripped 3 bases from V and 2 bases from J, with 7 bases between. This CDR3 has 13 residues. CDR1 is SGHRS and CDR2 is YFSETQ in the germline V gene. This CDR3 is CASSWGPTDTQYF. CDR3 in DNA: TGCGCCAGCAGCTGGGGACCCACAGATACGCAGTATTTT.

The V call is TRBV7-2, the J call TRBJ1-2; D remains ambiguous. The CDR3 length is 16 residues. The germline V gene has CDR1 SGHTA and CDR2 FQGNSA. The V and J ends lost 4 bases and 0 bases respectively, with 15 bases between them. The CDR3 region has the DNA TGTGCCAGCAGCTCACTGGCAGGACGGACTAACTATGGCTACACCTTC. Its translation is CASSSLAGRTNYGYTF.

This clonotype was counted a few times. The J gene is TRBJ1-6, the V gene TRBV29-1; 8 bases map to TRBD1. This CDR3 is built from 13 residues. V dropped 3 bases and J dropped 13; count of bases not matched to a gene: 8. Germline V lookup: CDR1 SQVTM, CDR2 ANQGSEA. CDR3 sequence: CSVETGQGTPLHF. CDR3 sequence (DNA): TGCAGCGTTGAGACCGGACAGGGTACTCCCCTCCACTTT.

Points on this clonotype: A single base separates this from a much larger clone, so it may be a read error. The rearrangement links TRBV28 to TRBJ2-4; no definite D call. V was cut by 5 bases and J by 4 bases, with 0 bases left in between. Per germline, CDR1 MDHEN and CDR2 SYDVKM. The CDR3 loop spans 10 amino acids. The CDR3 reads CASSKNIQYF. CDR3 DNA: TGTGCCAGCAGTAAAAACATTCAGTACTTC.

This clonotype has just a few counts. This chain joins TRBV7-6 and TRBJ1-1; maybe TRBD1 (5 bases). Germline assignment: CDR1 SGHVS and CDR2 FNYEAQ. CDR3 length: 16 residues. Trimming took 0 bases from V and 1 from J, leaving 12 bases between them. CDR3 region: CASSLARRARNTEAFF. CDR3 bases: TGTGCCAGCAGCTTAGCGCGCAGGGCAAGGAACACTGAAGCTTTCTTT.